Listed here are 2 T cell receptor beta chains from one sample, sequenced in a study of CD4 and CD8 cells across lung adenocarcinoma regions. TCRdb re-derived calls from the PCR reads in MiXCR, one entry per CDR3 protein. This table holds around 11,000 distinct CDR3 sequences, about 48% found once. Sequenced input: CD4+ T cells from the center of a lung tumor. The receptors were sampled from a male donor with lung adenocarcinoma. The CD4 and CD8 labels of this study may be unreliable.

Regarding this clonotype: A read error may produce the germline difference seen at one junction end. The chain couples TRBV6-1 to TRBJ2-3; possible D gene TRBD2, 6 bases. Germline V gene data show CDR1 as MNHNS and CDR2 as SASEGT. The CDR3 is made up of 19 amino acids. CDR3 in amino acids: CARCSCRVAGLRAKDIQYF. The DNA of the CDR3 is TGTGCCAGGTGTTCGTGCCGCGTCGCGGGGCTGCGAGCCAAAGATATTCAGTACTTT.

The V gene is TRBV7-3, the J gene TRBJ2-4, with D perhaps assigned TRBD1 or TRBD2 (6 bases each). The tail of the sequence fits TRBJ2-7 better, so the J call may be wrong. CDR3 length: 14 amino acids. Germline loops: CDR1 SGHTA, CDR2 FQGTGA. CDR3 loop: CASSVKGGVGEQYF. The CDR3 DNA sequence: TGTGCCAGCAGCGTCAAGGGGGGCGTGGGCGAGCAGTACTTC.